This T cell receptor (beta chain) was identified in a study of beta chain features in type 1 diabetes. Study-level results: Healthy donors had naive, central memory and Treg TCRB repertoires that appeared less similar than those seen among patients. In cDNA sequencing, cells with high TCR expression could be over-represented. There was a moderate but significant shortening of TCRB CDR3s in all four CD4+ subsets of Type 1 diabetes patients.

This clone has only a few counts. What it binds is not known. Looked up from germline, CDR1 is LGHNA and CDR2 is YNFKEQ. Trimming cost V 0 bases and J 4 bases, with 10 bases left between them. The CDR3 length is 15 residues. What was sequenced were expressed TCRB transcripts, since all of the isolated RNA had been reverse transcribed. TCRdb keeps only in-frame clones here, not all; method: immunoSEQ multiplex PCR. This table holds around 340,000 clones, 9.3% found once. The sequence came from a young man with type 1 diabetes. The sample was central memory CD4+ T cells from blood. The chain links TRBV4-2 to TRBJ1-5; D may be TRBD1 (6 bases). CDR3 in amino acids: CASSQDDRPNQPQHF. CDR3 coding DNA: TGTGCCAGCAGCCAAGACGACAGGCCAAATCAGCCCCAGCATTTT.